Below, 2 T cell receptor beta chains from the same sample are listed, as sequenced in a study of cytomegalovirus exposure and HLA in healthy donors. The PCR employed 60 Vbeta primers together with 13 Jbeta primers. The repertoire was sequenced with immunoSEQ multiplex PCR; TCRdb's copy has only in-frame clones and lacks some. Of 110,000 to 150,000 clones detected, roughly 82% appear once; the ten largest clones hold 3% to 3.5%. Sequenced input: PBMCs. These receptors all stem from a male donor in good health and CMV-seronegative.

The chain recombines TRBV4-3 with TRBJ2-7; 11 nucleotides agree with TRBD2. Germline V gene data show CDR1 as LGHNA and CDR2 as YSLEER. The J segment lost 2 bases and the V segment lost 4 bases, leaving 7 bases of the junction unmatched. CDR3 size: 16 residues. CDR3 loop: CASSPNRGLAAYEQYF. In DNA form, the CDR3 reads TGCGCCAGCAGCCCCAACCGGGGACTAGCGGCCTACGAGCAGTACTTC.

The chain combines TRBV28 with TRBJ1-2, with D uncertain. CDR1 and CDR2 (germline): MDHEN, SYDVKM. The CDR3 covers 16 residues. Trimming took 4 bases from V and 4 from J, leaving 19 bases between them. The CDR3, as DNA: TGTGCCAGCAGTTATTCCCTCCGACGCGGGTCCTATGGCTACACCTTC. It translates to CASSYSLRRGSYGYTF.